These 32 T cell receptor beta chains came from one sample sequenced in a study of T cell responses to AZD1222 COVID-19 vaccine. Assay: immunoSEQ multiplex PCR; the TCRdb copy retains only in-frame clones and omits some. The sample has over 85,000 clones, roughly 89% seen once. The source was peripheral blood, collected 28 days after the second AZD1222 dose. These receptors all come from an adult who received the AZD1222 COVID-19 vaccine.

The chain couples TRBV19 to TRBJ1-6; possible D gene TRBD1, 5 bases. Germline loops: CDR1 LNHDA, CDR2 SQIVND (reference sequence). V was cut by 7 bases and J by 6 bases, with 19 bases left in between. This CDR3 has 16 residues. The CDR3 DNA sequence: TGTGCCAGTAACCACGCGGCAGGGACTATTAATTCACCCCTCCACTTT. Translating gives CASNHAAGTINSPLHF.

The rearrangement joins TRBV12-2 to TRBJ1-1; TRBD1 is the table's D call and was not checked against the DNA. TRBV12-2 is a listed pseudogene. This CDR3 region has 15 residues. CDR3 DNA sequence: TGTGCAAGTCGCTTAAATCGGACAGGGAATACTGAAGCTTTCTTT. This translates into CASRLNRTGNTEAFF.

V and J are TRBV18 and TRBJ1-2; D is undetermined. This CDR3 spans 13 amino acids. Germline CDR1 is KGHSH and CDR2 is LQKENI. V lost 3 bases to trimming and J lost 7 bases, with 12 bases between them. The CDR3, as DNA: TGTGCCAGCTCACCTTCCCTCCGAAGTGGCTACACCTTC. This codes for CASSPSLRSGYTF.

This clone was picked up one time. V and J are TRBV2 and TRBJ2-2; 9 bases map to TRBD1. This CDR3 is built from 15 residues. J lost 4 bases, V lost 5 bases, and 5 bases had no gene match. The germline CDR1 and CDR2 sequences are SNHLY and FYNNEI. The CDR3 reads CASSLQGAGTGELFF. In DNA, the CDR3 is TGTGCCAGCAGTCTACAGGGGGCCGGCACCGGGGAGCTGTTTTTT. The whole variable domain, filled in from reference TRBV2 and TRBJ2-2, reads EPEVTQTPSHQVTQMGQEVILRCVPISNHLYFYWYRQILGQKVEFLVSFYNNEISEKSEIFDDQFSVERPDGSNFTLKIRSTKLEDSAMYFCASSLQGAGTGELFFGEGSRLTVL.

This sequence joins TRBV2 and TRBJ2-5; 9 bases map to TRBD2. Trimming at V came to 6 bases and at J to 2 bases, leaving 4 bases not matched to a gene. This CDR3 is 14 amino acids long. Germline lookup yields CDR1 SNHLY and CDR2 FYNNEI. As DNA, the CDR3 is TGTGCCAGCAGAGGAGCGGGAGGACAAGAGACCCAGTACTTC. Translation: CASRGAGGQETQYF.

V and J are TRBV12-5 and TRBJ2-7, with 7 bases lining up with TRBD1. This CDR3 is built from 15 residues. Germline CDR1 reads LGHNT; CDR2 reads FRNRAP. V lost 2 bases, J lost 6 bases, and 10 bases stayed unmatched. The chain's CDR3 is CASGLLTGSGSEQYF. The CDR3 DNA sequence: TGTGCTAGTGGTTTGTTGACAGGGTCCGGGTCCGAGCAGTACTTC.

This rearrangement joins TRBV20-1 to TRBJ1-5, with no clear D. Trimming left V 5 bases short and J 4 bases short, with 6 bases between. The CDR3 has 11 residues. Germline-derived CDR1 and CDR2 are DFQATT and SNEGSKA (reference sequence). The CDR3 nucleotides are TGCAGTGCTTCTGGGAATCAGCCCCAGCATTTT. Amino acids: CSASGNQPQHF.

The chain uses TRBV3-1 (or the pseudogene TRBV3-2) and TRBJ2-7, with D possibly being TRBD1 (6 bases). Looked up from germline, CDR1 is LGHDT and CDR2 is YNNKEL (reference sequence). CDR3 size: 14 residues. The V end was cut by 1 base, the J end by 1 base, with 8 bases between. The CDR3 spells CASSQVRGSYEQYF. The CDR3 bases are TGTGCCAGCAGCCAAGTCAGGGGTTCCTACGAGCAGTACTTC.

The chain is built from TRBV4-1 and TRBJ2-5; tentatively, D is TRBD2 (7 bases). Trimming removed 5 bases at V and 5 bases at J, with 12 bases between. This CDR3 has 13 residues. CDR1 and CDR2 (germline): MGHRA, YSYEKL. This chain's CDR3 is CASSEGGQETQYF. CDR3 DNA: TGCGCCAGCAGCGAGGGGGGGCAGGAGACCCAGTACTTC.

This CDR3 is CASSLVGQVYHGYTF. DNA for the CDR3: TGTGCCAGCAGCTTAGTGGGACAGGTTTATCATGGCTACACCTTC. This chain connects TRBV7-9 to TRBJ1-2; 8 bases fit TRBD1. CDR3 size: 15 residues. J lost 6 bases, V lost 1 base, and 7 bases had no gene match. From germline, CDR1 is SEHNR and CDR2 FQNEAQ (reference sequence).

The chain is built from TRBV27 and TRBJ2-3; TRBD1 matches at 8 bases. Trimming took 5 bases from V and 0 from J; bases not matched to a gene: 7. CDR1 and CDR2 from the germline V gene are MNHEY and SMNVEV (reference sequence). The CDR3 covers 16 residues. The CDR3 sequence is CASSPQGAGSTDTQYF. CDR3 bases: TGTGCCAGCAGTCCCCAGGGGGCCGGTAGCACAGATACGCAGTATTTT.

The rearrangement joins TRBV5-4 to TRBJ2-7, with D tentatively TRBD1 (5 bases). Germline values: CDR1 SGHNT, CDR2 YYREEE (reference sequence). The V end lost 4 bases, the J end lost 4 bases, and 18 bases lay between the germline ends. The CDR3 extends over 15 amino acids. This CDR3 reads CASSIQAGILYEQYF. The CDR3 nucleotides are TGTGCCAGCAGCATACAGGCAGGGATTCTGTACGAGCAGTACTTC.

Only one count was recorded for this clone. This chain connects TRBV11-2 to TRBJ2-1; 8 bases fit TRBD2. The CDR3 contains 15 residues. The V gene end was trimmed by 5 bases and the J gene end by 9 bases; junction bases not matched to a gene: 12. Germline CDR1 is SGHAT and CDR2 is FQNNGV. The CDR3 DNA follows: TGTGCCAGCAGCACAACCGGGACTAGTTTTGGTGAGCAGTTCTTC. It yields the protein CASSTTGTSFGEQFF.

The chain uses TRBV10-3 and TRBJ1-4; TRBD1 agrees at 9 bases. The length of the CDR3 is 13 residues. Germline values: CDR1 ENHRY, CDR2 SYGVKD. After removal of 7 bases from V and 8 bases from J, the junction contained 5 bases not matched to a gene. The CDR3 region has the DNA TGTGCCATCACCCGGACAGGGGACGAAAAACTGTTTTTT. Translating it yields CAITRTGDEKLFF.

This chain joins TRBV18 and TRBJ2-1; D unresolved. Germline V CDR1 and CDR2: KGHSH, LQKENI. V shed 2 bases and J shed 7 bases, with 12 bases lying between them. CDR3 length: 14 residues. The CDR3 coding sequence is TGTGCCAGCTCACCAGGGTTCCTGGGTAATGAGCAGTTCTTC. Translating gives CASSPGFLGNEQFF.

The V gene is TRBV27, the J gene TRBJ1-1, with a possible D match to TRBD1 (5 bases). Trimming cost V 6 bases and J 0 bases, with 20 bases left between them. Per germline, CDR1 MNHEY and CDR2 SMNVEV (reference sequence). CDR3 size: 17 residues. The CDR3: CASRLAGRFFMNTEAFF. The CDR3 bases are TGTGCCAGCAGGCTCGCGGGGCGCTTCTTTATGAACACTGAAGCTTTCTTT.

The V call is TRBV6-5, the J call TRBJ2-3; 11 nucleotides align to TRBD1. This CDR3 region has 13 residues. Germline V gives CDR1 MNHEY, CDR2 SVGAGI. J was trimmed by 5 bases and V by 7 bases; bases with no gene match: 2. CDR3 sequence reads: CASTGTGGDTQYF. CDR3 DNA: TGTGCCAGCACCGGGACAGGGGGAGATACGCAGTATTTT.

The chain links TRBV18 to TRBJ1-5; TRBD1 is a possible D gene (5 bases). CDR3 length: 13 amino acids. V lost 4 bases, J lost 10 bases, and 14 bases lay in between. Germline V gene lookup returns CDR1 KGHSH and CDR2 LQKENI. This CDR3 reads CASSREGASPQHF. CDR3 in DNA: TGTGCCAGCTCACGGGAAGGGGCCAGTCCCCAGCATTTT.

The sample holds a few counts of this clone. The chain joins TRBV5-1 to TRBJ2-2; 8 bases agree with TRBD1. With 3 bases clipped from V and 1 base from J, the junction kept 5 bases outside the gene matches. The CDR3 is made up of 16 amino acids. Germline V gene data show CDR1 as SGHRS and CDR2 as YFSETQ. The CDR3, as DNA: TGCGCCAGCAGCTCGAATGGACAGGGGAACACCGGGGAGCTGTTTTTT. Its protein is CASSSNGQGNTGELFF.

In this sample, this clone turned up once. V gene TRBV7-2 combines with J gene TRBJ2-3; a weak D match, TRBD1 (5 bases). Trimming took off 7 bases at V and 1 base at J, with 15 bases between the two ends. CDR3 length: 15 residues. Per germline, CDR1 SGHTA and CDR2 FQGNSA. CDR3 bases: TGTGCCAGCAAGGTGGGTTGGGGCGGCACAGATACGCAGTATTTT. Its translation is CASKVGWGGTDTQYF.

The chain carries TRBV7-2 and TRBJ2-3; D is unresolved. Germline assignment: CDR1 SGHTA and CDR2 FQGNSA. V lost 1 base, J lost 2 bases, and 10 bases lay in between. CDR3 length: 15 amino acids. CDR3 protein: CASSLVPGHTDTQYF. CDR3 bases: TGTGCCAGCAGCTTAGTTCCGGGTCACACAGATACGCAGTATTTT.

As to this clone: The sample carries other DNA sequences with the same CDR3. The chain has TRBV7-3 and TRBJ1-6, with TRBD1 as a possible D gene (6 bases). This CDR3 has 14 amino acids. Trimming left V 4 bases short and J 4 bases short, with 8 bases between. From germline, CDR1 is SGHTA and CDR2 FQGTGA. CDR3 region: CASSSGQYNSPLHF. CDR3 bases: TGTGCCAGCAGCTCCGGACAGTATAATTCACCCCTCCACTTT.

This rearrangement joins TRBV11-3 to TRBJ2-1; D ambiguous. V lost 4 bases, J lost 5 bases, and 15 bases lay in between. In germline, CDR1 is SGHNT, CDR2 YENEEA. This CDR3 contains 15 residues. The CDR3 nucleotides are TGTGCCAGCAGCTCTCGCGGTACGAGTGACAATGAGCAGTTCTTC. The encoded protein is CASSSRGTSDNEQFF.

The V and J genes are TRBV5-4 and TRBJ1-6, with D unresolved. V lost 0 bases and J lost 5, with 12 bases in between. The CDR3 runs 16 residues. CDR1 is SGHNT, CDR2 YYREEE, per germline (reference sequence). The CDR3 sequence is CASSLAGPVHNSPLHF. CDR3 bases: TGTGCCAGCAGCTTGGCGGGTCCGGTCCATAATTCACCCCTCCACTTT. The variable domain in full, with the rest retrieved from reference TRBV5-4 and TRBJ1-6, is ETGVTQSPTHLIKTRGQQVTLRCSSQSGHNTVSWYQQALGQGPQFIFQYYREEENGRGNFPPRFSGLQFPNYSSELNVNALELDDSALYLCASSLAGPVHNSPLHFGNGTRLTVT.

The rearrangement uses TRBV4-3 and TRBJ2-3; the D call may be TRBD1 or TRBD2 (5 bases each). V lost 5 bases to trimming and J lost 1 base, with 16 bases between them. Germline CDR1 is LGHNA and CDR2 is YSLEER. The CDR3 runs to 16 residues. The CDR3 region has the DNA TGCGCCAGCAGCTTCCAGGGCGGGCCAGGCACAGATACGCAGTATTTT. The encoded protein is CASSFQGGPGTDTQYF.

This rearrangement joins TRBV3-1 (or the pseudogene TRBV3-2) to TRBJ2-3; D not resolved. Between the trimmed V and J ends, which lost 5 bases and 6 bases, there was a span of 9 bases. This CDR3 has 12 amino acids. Germline V gene data show CDR1 as LGHDT and CDR2 as YNNKEL (reference sequence). The CDR3 DNA is TGTGCCAGCAGCTCACTCGGTGATACGCAGTATTTT. Translated: CASSSLGDTQYF.

The J gene is TRBJ1-2, the V gene TRBV23-1; D may be TRBD1 (6 bases). TRBV23-1 is an open reading frame, and its role is uncertain. This CDR3 has 17 residues. Trimming removed 6 bases from V and 2 bases from J, with 22 bases in between. The CDR3 is CASSRCTRDTPNYGYTF. CDR3 nucleotides: TGCGCCAGCAGCCGATGCACCCGGGACACCCCGAACTATGGCTACACCTTC.

The CDR3 loop is CATSDRTETLETQYF. The CDR3 region has the DNA TGTGCCACCAGTGATCGGACGGAGACTCTGGAGACCCAGTACTTC. V gene TRBV24-1 combines with J gene TRBJ2-5; D remains ambiguous. The CDR3 extends over 15 amino acids. From germline, CDR1 is KGHDR and CDR2 SFDVKD. V dropped 3 bases and J dropped 5 bases, with 15 bases sitting between them.

The chain links TRBV4-3 to TRBJ1-5; 7 bases are a match to TRBD1. Germline V gives CDR1 LGHNA, CDR2 YSLEER. The CDR3 has 16 residues. J lost 7 bases, V lost 2 bases, and 11 bases had no gene match. CDR3 bases: TGCGCCAGCAGCCAACAGATCGGACAGGCAGGCCAGCCCCAGCATTTT. Translated, it gives CASSQQIGQAGQPQHF.

The sample holds one count of this clone. J is TRBJ2-3 and V is TRBV19; TRBD2 agrees at 8 bases. Unmatched junction bases numbered 2, after V lost 6 bases and J lost 0 bases. This CDR3 comprises 14 residues. Germline CDR1 reads LNHDA; CDR2 reads SQIVND (reference sequence). The CDR3 spells CASRGLASTDTQYF. Written as DNA, the CDR3 is TGTGCCAGTAGAGGACTAGCTAGCACAGATACGCAGTATTTT.

This chain links TRBV6-5 with TRBJ2-7, with 10 bases matching TRBD2. V was pared by 5 bases and J by 7 bases, with 11 bases of the junction left unmatched. The CDR3 totals 15 residues. The germline V gene has CDR1 MNHEY and CDR2 SVGAGI. CDR3 loop: CASSRASGGPGEQYF. The CDR3 region has the DNA TGTGCCAGCAGTAGGGCTAGCGGGGGACCGGGGGAGCAGTACTTC.

J is TRBJ1-2 and V is TRBV4-2, with TRBD1 matching 8 bases. CDR1 is LGHNA and CDR2 is YNFKEQ in the germline V gene. V lost 5 bases to trimming and J lost 4 bases; unmatched junction nucleotides: 15. This CDR3 region has 17 residues. The CDR3 nucleotides are TGTGCCAGCAGCGAGTCCCGGATTACAGGGGGTGTCTATGGCTACACCTTC. Protein product: CASSESRITGGVYGYTF.